The clone carrying this T cell receptor beta chain was seen a few times. The target antigen is unknown. Each CDR3 protein gets one entry after TCRdb re-called the 5' RACE reads with MiXCR. The table shows more than 65,000 distinct CDR3 sequences, with approximately 8% occurring only once. CDR1 and CDR2 (germline): LNHDA, SQIVND (reference sequence). The CDR3 has 15 amino acids. V was trimmed by 2 bases and J by 5 bases, leaving 12 bases between them. The data stem from a study of spatial heterogeneity in lung cancer. Study as a whole: Fewer alpha-chain than beta-chain sequences were consistently detected.

Study-level findings and limits: The study found ubiquitous expanded tumor TCRs in blood more at resection than follow-up.

Stated time point: sample taken at primary tumor resection. Donation came from about 72 patients with untreated early-stage non-small cell lung cancer. Unsorted tumor, nontumor lung tissue or cryopreserved PBMC supplied the whole RNA. This TCR came from a male donor with early-stage non-small cell lung cancer. The chain couples TRBV19 to TRBJ2-2; D gene ambiguous. Source: PBMCs, taken at surgery. The CDR3 DNA is TGTGCCAGTAGTATACCAGTAGGGTTGACCGGGGAGCTGTTTTTT. This translates into CASSIPVGLTGELFF.